Reported below is one TCR beta chain. Its antigen is as yet unknown. These data are taken from a study of T cell responses to AZD1222 COVID-19 vaccine. Study-level findings and limits: Donors were chiefly white British, with a greater number of females, and clonal diversity was perhaps underestimated. Of the AZD1222 recipients, only 5 to 7 were seropositive at baseline.

V was clipped by 9 bases and J by 8 bases, with 22 bases between them. CDR3 length equals 15 residues. Germline V gene sequence: CDR1 SNHLY, CDR2 FYNNEI. This table comes from immunoSEQ multiplex PCR, and its TCRdb copy is limited to in-frame clones, with some not included. The sample lists 110,000 or so clones; roughly 86% were seen once. Sequenced material: peripheral blood, taken 28 days after the second AZD1222 dose. This clonotype was obtained from an adult who received the AZD1222 COVID-19 vaccine. The chain joins TRBV2 to TRBJ1-4; maybe TRBD1 (6 bases). CDR3 DNA sequence: TGTGCCAGTATAGGGTTTGGGCTGGGGGCCGAAAAACTGTTTTTT. Residues: CASIGFGLGAEKLFF.